Listed here is a single T cell receptor (beta chain). Its antigen is unknown. The study sampled nominally healthy donors, though unrecorded immune exposures were likely. The study ran its PCR with 60 Vbeta and 13 Jbeta primers. The data were produced by immunoSEQ multiplex PCR, yet TCRdb's version contains in-frame clones alone and is incomplete. The sample contains hundreds of thousands of clones, about 80% of which appear only once. Trimming cost V 8 bases and J 0 bases, with 17 bases left between them. This CDR3 spans 17 amino acids. The V gene's germline CDR1 is MDHEN and CDR2 SYDVKM. These data come from a study of cytomegalovirus exposure and HLA in healthy donors. About the research overall: Across some 400 genotyped donors, over 70% landed in the Caucasian-associated ancestry cluster.

Study observations and caveats: Some V segments, including TRBV6-2 and TRBV6-3, were excluded as indistinguishable. As was reported, the HLA-A and HLA-B alleles of most subjects were accurately predicted from TCR beta sequences.

Sequenced input: PBMCs. The sequence was obtained from a woman in her fifties or sixties in good health and CMV-seropositive. The chain links TRBV28 to TRBJ1-6; a weak D match, TRBD1 (5 bases). The CDR3 nucleotides are TGTGCCAGCGGCGGATCTGGGGCTAGCTCCTATAATTCACCCCTCCACTTT. Its translation is CASGGSGASSYNSPLHF.